The present TCR beta chain was sequenced within a study of blood T cell repertoires in COVID-19 (dated by TCRdb to the early 2020s). Regarding the study in general: The collaborator samples originated in the United States, Italy and Spain and spanned the acute and convalescent phases of COVID-19. The prospective study material was composed of cDNA or gDNA derived from T cells, B-cell-depleted T cells, or PBMCs. Subjects who had been exposed to COVID-19, were actively infected with it, or had recovered from it provided the deeply sampled blood TCRbeta repertoires that made up the dataset. A freely available public database, intended as a resource for researchers studying the immune response to SARS-CoV-2, is where the repertoires were released. The samples were drawn from the first 160 participants of the ongoing ImmuneRACE study and from 1,254 subjects provided by 6 global collaborators. Sample metadata almost always included a de-identified subject ID, COVID-19 status, age in years and sex. Where HLA class I and class II types were available, the types were taken from metadata supplied by the sample provider, not from assay-based typing. Beyond this particular receptor, the publication reports: The amount of clinical and demographic metadata varied by source and participant and was provided uncurated.

Whole blood was collected in K2EDTA tubes by collaborating institutions according to the institutions' own protocols. For TCRbeta analysis, collaborators shipped samples as frozen whole blood, isolated PBMCs, or DNA extracted from either of those sample types. Relative to germline, V is missing 1 base and J is missing 5 bases, with 7 bases of the junction outside any gene match. From its cysteine to its phenylalanine, the CDR3 spans 15 amino acids. The DNA shown is the 45-base CDR3, in frame from base 1. Based on the germline V gene, the CDR1 and CDR2 sequences are KGHSH and LQKENI. TCRbeta CDR3 regions were amplified from genomic DNA using the immunoSEQ Assay, a bias-controlled multiplex PCR. Per the authors' processing: Within the assay, amplification of reference gene primers was used to estimate how many nucleated cells each sample contained. To quantify the absolute abundance of each unique TCRbeta CDR3 rearrangement, sequence reads were collapsed and filtered. For each sample, productive Simpson clonality was calculated as the square root of Simpson's diversity index over productive rearrangements. Not all clones reach the TCRdb copy of this immuneACCESS table, which keeps in-frame sequences only. Checked studies attribute under half of the gap to unresolved V genes and leave the rest unexplained. V and J calls and clone size come straight from that table; D and trimming were deduced from the DNA. This sample lists about 60,000 clones; roughly 74% were detected once. Approximately 24% of the sample is in the top ten clones.

Comments on this clone: It has no known antigen specificity. The input lacks base qualities; no much larger clone sits a single base away.

The specimen was peripheral blood. The chain couples TRBV18 to TRBJ2-7, with 8 bases matching TRBD1. The sequence derives from a human donor in a cohort sampled during active COVID-19. The nucleotide sequence is given as TGTGCCAGCTCACCACAGGGCAGGGGGCTCGACGAGCAGTACTTC. The resulting protein is CASSPQGRGLDEQYF.